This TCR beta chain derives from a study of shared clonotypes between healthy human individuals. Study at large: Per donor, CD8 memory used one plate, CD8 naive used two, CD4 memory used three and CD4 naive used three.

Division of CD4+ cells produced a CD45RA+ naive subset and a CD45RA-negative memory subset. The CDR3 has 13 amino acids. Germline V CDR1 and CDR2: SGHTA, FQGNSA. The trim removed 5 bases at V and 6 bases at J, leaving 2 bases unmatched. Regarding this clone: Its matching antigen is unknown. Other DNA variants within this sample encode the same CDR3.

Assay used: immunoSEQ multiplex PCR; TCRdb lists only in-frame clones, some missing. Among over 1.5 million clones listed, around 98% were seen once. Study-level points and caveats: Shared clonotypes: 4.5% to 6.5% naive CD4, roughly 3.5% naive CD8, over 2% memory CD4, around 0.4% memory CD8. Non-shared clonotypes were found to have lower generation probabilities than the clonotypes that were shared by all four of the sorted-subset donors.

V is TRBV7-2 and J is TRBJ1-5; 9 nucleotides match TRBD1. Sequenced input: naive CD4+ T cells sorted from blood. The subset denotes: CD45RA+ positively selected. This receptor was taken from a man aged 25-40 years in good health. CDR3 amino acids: CASSRDRVQPQHF. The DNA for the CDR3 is TGTGCCAGCAGCCGGGACAGGGTTCAGCCCCAGCATTTT.